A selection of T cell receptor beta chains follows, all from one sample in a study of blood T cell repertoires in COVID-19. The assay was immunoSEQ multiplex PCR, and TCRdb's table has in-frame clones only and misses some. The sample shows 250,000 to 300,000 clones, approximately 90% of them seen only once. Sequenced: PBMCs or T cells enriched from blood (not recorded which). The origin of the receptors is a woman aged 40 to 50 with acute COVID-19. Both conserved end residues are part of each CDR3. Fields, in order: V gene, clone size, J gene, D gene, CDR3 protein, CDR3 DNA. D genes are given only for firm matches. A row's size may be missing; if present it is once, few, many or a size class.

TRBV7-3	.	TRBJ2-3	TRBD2	CASSLNSGDTQYF	TGTGCCAGCAGCTTAAATAGCGGGGATACGCAGTATTTT
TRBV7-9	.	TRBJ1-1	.	CASSSISNTEAFF	TGTGCCAGCAGCTCAATTAGCAATACTGAAGCTTTCTTT
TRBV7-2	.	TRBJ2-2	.	CASSSRRGAPRSNTGELFF	TGTGCCAGCAGCAGCCGACGGGGGGCGCCTAGATCGAACACCGGGGAGCTGTTTTTT
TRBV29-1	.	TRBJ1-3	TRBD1	CSGQGSGNTIYF	TGCAGCGGACAGGGCTCTGGAAACACCATATATTTT
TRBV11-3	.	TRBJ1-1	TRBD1	CASSDRDRGAEAFF	TGTGCCAGCAGCGACCGGGACAGGGGAGCTGAAGCTTTCTTT
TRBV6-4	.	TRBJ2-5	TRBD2	CASSDSEREGPTQYF	TGTGCCAGCAGTGACTCCGAGCGGGAGGGCCCGACCCAGTACTTC
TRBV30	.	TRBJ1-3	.	CAWSPHRSSGNTIYF	TGTGCCTGGAGCCCCCACAGGAGCTCTGGAAACACCATATATTTT
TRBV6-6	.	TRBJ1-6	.	CASSYSTTGAPLHF	TGTGCCAGCAGTTACTCGACGACAGGTGCGCCCCTCCACTTT
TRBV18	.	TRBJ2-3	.	CASSPEVADRTDTQYF	TGTGCCAGCTCACCAGAGGTAGCGGACCGCACAGATACGCAGTATTTT
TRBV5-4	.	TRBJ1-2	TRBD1	CASRTRQGARGYGYTF	TGTGCCAGCAGGACCAGACAGGGGGCTCGGGGCTATGGCTACACCTTC
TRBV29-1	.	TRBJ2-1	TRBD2	CSTTTSGSKNEQFF	TGCAGCACGACCACTAGCGGGAGTAAGAATGAGCAGTTCTTC
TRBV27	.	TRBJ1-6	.	CASTPLQGSYNSPLHF	TGTGCCAGCACCCCCTTACAGGGCTCCTATAATTCACCCCTCCACTTT
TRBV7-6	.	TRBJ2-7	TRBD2	CASSFGDGGLYEQYF	TGTGCCAGCAGCTTTGGGGACGGGGGACTATACGAGCAGTACTTC
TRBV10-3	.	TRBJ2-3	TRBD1	CAISESSGRGPSDTQYF	TGTGCCATCAGTGAGTCGAGTGGCAGGGGGCCGTCAGATACGCAGTATTTT
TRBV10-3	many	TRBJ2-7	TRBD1	CAISDPFADRGPYEQYF	TGTGCCATCAGTGACCCCTTCGCGGACAGGGGGCCGTACGAGCAGTACTTC
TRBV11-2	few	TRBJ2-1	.	CASSYDRYGRFF	TGTGCCAGCAGTTATGACAGATACGGTCGGTTCTTC
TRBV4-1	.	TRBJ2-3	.	CASSQEFQGGDTQYF	TGCGCCAGCAGCCAAGAATTCCAGGGGGGAGATACGCAGTATTTT
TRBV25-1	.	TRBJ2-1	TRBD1	CASSVGQGVVEEQFF	TGTGCCAGCAGTGTTGGGCAGGGGGTCGTAGAAGAGCAGTTCTTC
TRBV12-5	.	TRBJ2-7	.	CASGLTGIHEQYF	TGTGCTAGTGGCCTAACAGGGATCCACGAGCAGTACTTC
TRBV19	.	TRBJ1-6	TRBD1	CASTRQGAMISPLHF	TGTGCCAGTACCAGACAGGGGGCTATGATTTCACCCCTCCACTTT
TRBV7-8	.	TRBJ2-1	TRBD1	CASRKDRGLFNEQFF	TGTGCCAGCAGAAAGGACAGGGGGTTGTTCAATGAGCAGTTCTTC
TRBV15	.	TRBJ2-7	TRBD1	CATSTSGQGFRYF	TGTGCCACCAGCACCTCTGGACAGGGTTTTCGATACTTC
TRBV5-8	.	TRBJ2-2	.	CASIRAGMNTGELFF	TGTGCCAGCATACGAGCCGGGATGAACACCGGGGAGCTGTTTTTT
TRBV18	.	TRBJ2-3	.	CASSNHGAPGDTQYF	TGTGCCAGCTCAAACCATGGGGCCCCGGGAGATACGCAGTATTTT
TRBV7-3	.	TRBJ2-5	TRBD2	CASSLAAGKTQYF	TGTGCCAGCAGCTTAGCAGCGGGAAAGACCCAGTACTTC
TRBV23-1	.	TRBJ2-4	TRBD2	CASSRLGVGGGAAKNIQYF	TGCGCCAGCAGTCGGTTAGGGGTTGGCGGGGGGGCGGCCAAAAACATTCAGTACTTC
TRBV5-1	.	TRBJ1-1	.	CASSPLGSEAFF	TGCGCCAGCAGCCCTTTAGGGAGTGAAGCTTTCTTT
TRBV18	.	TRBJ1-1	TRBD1	CASSPEQGGMNTEAFF	TGTGCCAGCTCACCCGAACAGGGGGGGATGAACACTGAAGCTTTCTTT
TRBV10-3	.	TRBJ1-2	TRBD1	CATKGGDGYTF	TGTGCCACAAAAGGGGGCGACGGCTACACCTTC
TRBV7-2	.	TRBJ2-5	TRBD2	CASSSVGAGGRVETQYF	TGTGCCAGCAGCTCGGTGGGGGCGGGAGGCCGGGTGGAGACCCAGTACTTC
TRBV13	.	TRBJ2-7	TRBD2	CASSLDPPVSSGGRYEQYF	TGTGCCAGCAGCTTAGACCCCCCCGTCAGTTCGGGAGGGCGTTACGAGCAGTACTTC
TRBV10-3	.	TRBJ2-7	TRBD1	CATSGQGGTYEQYF	TGTGCCACCTCGGGACAGGGGGGGACCTACGAGCAGTACTTC
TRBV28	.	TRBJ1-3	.	CASSFPPGRGSGNTIYF	TGTGCCAGCAGTTTCCCGCCCGGCAGGGGCTCTGGAAACACCATATATTTT
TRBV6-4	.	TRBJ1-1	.	CASSIREGAEAFF	TGTGCCAGCTCAATTAGGGAGGGAGCTGAAGCTTTCTTT
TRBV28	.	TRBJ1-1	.	CASTPWGGKSEAFF	TGTGCCAGCACACCTTGGGGGGGCAAGAGTGAAGCTTTCTTT
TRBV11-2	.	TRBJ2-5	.	CASSRNRDISYF	TGTGCCAGCAGTCGAAACCGGGACATCTCATACTTC
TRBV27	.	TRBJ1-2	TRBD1	CASSPSTGQVNYGGYTF	TGTGCCAGCAGTCCTTCAACGGGACAGGTTAACTATGGTGGCTACACCTTC
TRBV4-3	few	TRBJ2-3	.	CASSQFGVATSTDTQYF	TGCGCCAGCAGCCAATTCGGGGTAGCGACTAGCACAGATACGCAGTATTTT
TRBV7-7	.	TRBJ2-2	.	CASSPVVRGNTGELFF	TGTGCCAGCAGCCCAGTTGTACGGGGGAACACCGGGGAGCTGTTTTTT
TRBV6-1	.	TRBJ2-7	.	CASSEWERWEQYF	TGTGCCAGCAGTGAGTGGGAGCGATGGGAGCAGTACTTC
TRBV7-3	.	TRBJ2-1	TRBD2	CASSSNRLAGVPNEQFF	TGTGCCAGCAGCTCAAACCGTCTAGCGGGAGTACCCAATGAGCAGTTCTTC
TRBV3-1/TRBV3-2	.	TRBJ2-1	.	CASSQANRGGYYNEQFF	TGTGCCAGCAGCCAAGCTAACCGCGGGGGCTATTACAATGAGCAGTTCTTC
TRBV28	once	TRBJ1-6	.	CASSLYDRYNSPLHF	TGTGCCAGCAGTTTATATGACAGGTATAATTCACCCCTCCACTTT